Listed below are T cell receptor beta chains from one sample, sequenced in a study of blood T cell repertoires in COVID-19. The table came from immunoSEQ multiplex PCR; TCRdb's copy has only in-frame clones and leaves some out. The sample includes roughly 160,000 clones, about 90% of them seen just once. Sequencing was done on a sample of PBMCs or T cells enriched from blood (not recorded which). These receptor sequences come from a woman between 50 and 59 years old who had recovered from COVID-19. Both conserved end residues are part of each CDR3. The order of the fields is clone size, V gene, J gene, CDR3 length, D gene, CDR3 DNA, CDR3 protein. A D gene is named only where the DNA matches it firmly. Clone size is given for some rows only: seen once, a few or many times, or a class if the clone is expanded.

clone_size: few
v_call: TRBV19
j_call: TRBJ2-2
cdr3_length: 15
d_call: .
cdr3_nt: TGTGCCAGTAGTATTCCACAGGGCAGCACCGGGGAGCTGTTTTTT
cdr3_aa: CASSIPQGSTGELFF

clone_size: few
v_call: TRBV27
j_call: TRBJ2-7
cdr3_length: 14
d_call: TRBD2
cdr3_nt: TGTGCCAGCCTACCTGTAAGCGGGACCTACGAGCAGTACTTC
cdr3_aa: CASLPVSGTYEQYF

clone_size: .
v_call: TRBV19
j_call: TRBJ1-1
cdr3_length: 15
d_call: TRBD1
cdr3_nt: TGTGCCAGTAGTACCAGGACAGGGGGGTACACTGAAGCTTTCTTT
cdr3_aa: CASSTRTGGYTEAFF

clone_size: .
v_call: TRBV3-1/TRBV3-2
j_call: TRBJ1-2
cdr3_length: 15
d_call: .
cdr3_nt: TGTGCCAGCAGCCAAGTTCCGGGTGCGAACTATGGCTACACCTTC
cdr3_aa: CASSQVPGANYGYTF

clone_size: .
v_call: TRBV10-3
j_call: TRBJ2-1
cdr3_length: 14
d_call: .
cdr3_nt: TGTGCCATCAGTGACCGGGAGCTTGGCAATGAGCAGTTCTTC
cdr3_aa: CAISDRELGNEQFF

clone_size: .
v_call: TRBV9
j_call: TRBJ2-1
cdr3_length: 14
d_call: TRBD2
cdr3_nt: TGTGCCAGCAGCGTCGATGCTAGCGGGAGTTTGCAGTTCTTC
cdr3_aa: CASSVDASGSLQFF

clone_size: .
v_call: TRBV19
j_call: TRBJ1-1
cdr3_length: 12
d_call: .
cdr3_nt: TGTGCCAGTAGAGTCAGGAACACTGAAGCTTTCTTT
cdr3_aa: CASRVRNTEAFF

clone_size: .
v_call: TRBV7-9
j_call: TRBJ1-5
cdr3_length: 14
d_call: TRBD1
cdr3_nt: TGTGCCAGCAGCTCCGACAGGGCGGATCAGCCCCAGCATTTT
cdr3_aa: CASSSDRADQPQHF

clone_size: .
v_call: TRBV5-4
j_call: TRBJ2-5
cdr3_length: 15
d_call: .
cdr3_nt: TGTGCCAGCAGCCCCGACGGGCGGGACCAAGAGACCCAGTACTTC
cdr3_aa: CASSPDGRDQETQYF

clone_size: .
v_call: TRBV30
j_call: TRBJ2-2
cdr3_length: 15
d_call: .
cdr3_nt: TGTGCCTGGAATAAGGGACTGACGGGCACCGGGGAGCTGTTTTTT
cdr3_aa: CAWNKGLTGTGELFF

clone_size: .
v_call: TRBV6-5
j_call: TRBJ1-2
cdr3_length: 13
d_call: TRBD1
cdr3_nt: TGTGCCAGCAGCGGACAGGCTAACTATGGCTACACCTTC
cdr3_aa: CASSGQANYGYTF

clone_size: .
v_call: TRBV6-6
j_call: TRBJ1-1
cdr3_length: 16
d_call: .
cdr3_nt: TGTGCCAGCAGTTATGAACAGGGCCCACGTGGGACTGAAGCTTTCTTT
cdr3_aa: CASSYEQGPRGTEAFF

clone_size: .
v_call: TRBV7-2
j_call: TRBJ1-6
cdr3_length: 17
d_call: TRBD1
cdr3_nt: TGTGCCAGCAGCTTAGTTGGGACACAGGGGATGAATTCACCCCTCCACTTT
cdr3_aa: CASSLVGTQGMNSPLHF

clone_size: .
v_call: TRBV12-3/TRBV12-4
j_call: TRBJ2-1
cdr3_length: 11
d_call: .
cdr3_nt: TGTGCCAGCAGTTTACTTCTCGAGCAGTTCTTC
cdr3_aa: CASSLLLEQFF

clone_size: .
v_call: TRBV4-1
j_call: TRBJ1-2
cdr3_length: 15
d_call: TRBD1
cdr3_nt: TGCGCCAGCAGCCTTGGACAGGCCGCCCACTATGGCTACACCTTC
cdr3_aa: CASSLGQAAHYGYTF

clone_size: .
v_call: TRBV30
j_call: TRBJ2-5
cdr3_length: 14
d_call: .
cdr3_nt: TGTGCCTGGAGTGTACCGGGGGGCTGGGAGACCCAGTACTTC
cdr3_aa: CAWSVPGGWETQYF

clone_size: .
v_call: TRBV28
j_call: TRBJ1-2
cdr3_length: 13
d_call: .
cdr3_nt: TGTGCCAGCAGTTTGACAACCCCGTACGGCTACACCTTC
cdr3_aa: CASSLTTPYGYTF

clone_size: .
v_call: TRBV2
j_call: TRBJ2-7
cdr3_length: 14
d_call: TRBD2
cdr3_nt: TGTGCCAGCTGGGGGACTAGCGGGGCCTACGAGCAGTACTTC
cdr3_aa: CASWGTSGAYEQYF

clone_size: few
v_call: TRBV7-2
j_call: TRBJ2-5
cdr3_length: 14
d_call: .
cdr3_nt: TGTGCCAGCAGCTTAGCGGCAGGGGCAGAGACCCAGTACTTC
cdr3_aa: CASSLAAGAETQYF

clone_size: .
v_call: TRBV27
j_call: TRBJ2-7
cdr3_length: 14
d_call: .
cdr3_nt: TGTGCCAGCAGACGACAGCTCAATTCCTACGAGCAGTACTTC
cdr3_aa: CASRRQLNSYEQYF

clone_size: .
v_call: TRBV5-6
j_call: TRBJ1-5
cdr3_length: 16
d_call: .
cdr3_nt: TGTGCCAGCAGCTTCATGGGGGGGTTACGCAATCAGCCCCAGCATTTT
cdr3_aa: CASSFMGGLRNQPQHF

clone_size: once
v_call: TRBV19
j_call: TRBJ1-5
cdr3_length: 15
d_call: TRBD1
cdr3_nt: TGTGCCAGTAGTATAGAAAGACAGGGTAATCAGCCCCAGCATTTT
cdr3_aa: CASSIERQGNQPQHF

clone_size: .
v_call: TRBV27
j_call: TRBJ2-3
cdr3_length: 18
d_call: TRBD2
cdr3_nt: TGTGCCAGCAGCCGCCCCCGACTAGCGGGACCCCCCCCAGATACGCAGTATTTT
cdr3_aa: CASSRPRLAGPPPDTQYF

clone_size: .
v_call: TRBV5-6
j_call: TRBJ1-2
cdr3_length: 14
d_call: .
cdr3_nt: TGTGCCAGCAGCCCTGGGAGGGGGAATTATGGCTACACCTTC
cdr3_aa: CASSPGRGNYGYTF

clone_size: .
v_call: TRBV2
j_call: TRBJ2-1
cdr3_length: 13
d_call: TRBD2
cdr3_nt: TGTGCCACCGGACTAGCAGACTACAATGAGCAGTTCTTC
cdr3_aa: CATGLADYNEQFF

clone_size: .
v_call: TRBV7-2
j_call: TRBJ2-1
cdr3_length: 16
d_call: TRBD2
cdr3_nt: TGTGCCAGCAGCTTAATGCCTAGCGGGATCTACAATGAGCAGTTCTTC
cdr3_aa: CASSLMPSGIYNEQFF

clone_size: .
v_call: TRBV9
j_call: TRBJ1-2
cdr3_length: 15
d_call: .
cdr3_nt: TGTGCCAGCAGCGTCCGGACCGGAGGGGATTATGGCTACACCTTC
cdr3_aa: CASSVRTGGDYGYTF

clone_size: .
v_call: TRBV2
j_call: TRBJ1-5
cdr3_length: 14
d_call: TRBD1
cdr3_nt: TGTGCCAGCACCCGGGCAGGGGGAGTTCAGCCCCAGCATTTT
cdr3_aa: CASTRAGGVQPQHF

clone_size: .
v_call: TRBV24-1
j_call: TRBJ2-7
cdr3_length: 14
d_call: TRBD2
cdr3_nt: TGTGCCACCGCACCCGGGACTAGCGCCCACGAGCAGTACTTC
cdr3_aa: CATAPGTSAHEQYF

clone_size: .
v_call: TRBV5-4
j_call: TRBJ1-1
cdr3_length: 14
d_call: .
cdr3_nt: TGTGCCAGCAGCCCGGCAGGTCGTAACACTGAAGCTTTCTTT
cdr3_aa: CASSPAGRNTEAFF

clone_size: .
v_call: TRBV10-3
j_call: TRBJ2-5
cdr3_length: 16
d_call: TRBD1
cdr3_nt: TGTGCCATCAGTGATCCCGGGACAGGGACCCAAGAGACCCAGTACTTC
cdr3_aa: CAISDPGTGTQETQYF

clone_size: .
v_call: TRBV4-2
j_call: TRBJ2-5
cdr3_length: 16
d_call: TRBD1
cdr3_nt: TGTGCCAGCAGCCCCGGACAGGGAATATACCAAGAGACCCAGTACTTC
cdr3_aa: CASSPGQGIYQETQYF

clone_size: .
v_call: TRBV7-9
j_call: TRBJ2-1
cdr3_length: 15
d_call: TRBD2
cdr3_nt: TGTGCCAGCAGCTTTGGACTAGACTCCTACAATGAGCAGTTCTTC
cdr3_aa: CASSFGLDSYNEQFF

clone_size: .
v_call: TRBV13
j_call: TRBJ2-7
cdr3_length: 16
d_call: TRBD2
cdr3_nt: TGTGCCAGCAGCTCGACCGGGACTAGCGGGTCCCATAGGCAGTACTTC
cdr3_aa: CASSSTGTSGSHRQYF

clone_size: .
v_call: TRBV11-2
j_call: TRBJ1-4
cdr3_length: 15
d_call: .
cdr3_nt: TGTGCCAGCAGCCCAGGGGAGCCTCGGGGGGGTCGGCTGTTTTTT
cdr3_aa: CASSPGEPRGGRLFF